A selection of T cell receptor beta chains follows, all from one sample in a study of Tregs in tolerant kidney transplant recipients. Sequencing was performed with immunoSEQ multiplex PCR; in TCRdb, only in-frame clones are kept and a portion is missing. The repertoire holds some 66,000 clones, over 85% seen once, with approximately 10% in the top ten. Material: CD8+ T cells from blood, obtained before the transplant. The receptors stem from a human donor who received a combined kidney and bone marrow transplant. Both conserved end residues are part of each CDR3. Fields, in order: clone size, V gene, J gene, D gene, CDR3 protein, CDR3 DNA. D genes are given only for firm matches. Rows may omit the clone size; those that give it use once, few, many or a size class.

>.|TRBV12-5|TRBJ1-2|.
CASGLGGTAYGYTF
TGTGCTAGTGGTTTGGGGGGGACTGCATATGGCTACACCTTC
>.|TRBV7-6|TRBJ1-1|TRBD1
CASSPGTVNTEAFF
TGTGCCAGCAGCCCAGGGACAGTGAACACTGAAGCTTTCTTT
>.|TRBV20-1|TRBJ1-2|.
CSARQGGGYTF
TGCAGTGCTAGACAAGGGGGTGGCTACACCTTC
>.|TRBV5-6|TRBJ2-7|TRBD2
CASSFNSGRSYEQYF
TGTGCCAGCAGCTTTAATAGCGGGAGGTCCTACGAGCAGTACTTC
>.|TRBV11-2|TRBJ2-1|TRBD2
CASSLTSGDEQFF
TGTGCCAGCAGCTTAACTAGCGGGGATGAGCAGTTCTTC
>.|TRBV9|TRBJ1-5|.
CASSVAGGNQPQHF
TGTGCCAGCAGCGTTGCGGGAGGTAATCAGCCCCAGCATTTT
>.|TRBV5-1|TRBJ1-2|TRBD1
CASSIPGQGDGGYTF
TGCGCCAGCAGCATACCGGGACAGGGGGACGGTGGCTACACCTTC
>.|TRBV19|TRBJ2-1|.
CASSMLGVNEQFF
TGTGCCAGTAGTATGCTGGGCGTCAATGAGCAGTTCTTC
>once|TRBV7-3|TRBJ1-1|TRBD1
CASSSGQGRRAFF
TGTGCCAGCAGCTCCGGACAGGGAAGGAGAGCTTTCTTT
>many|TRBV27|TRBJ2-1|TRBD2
CASRREGIPEQFF
TGTGCCAGCAGGAGGGAGGGTATACCCGAGCAGTTCTTC
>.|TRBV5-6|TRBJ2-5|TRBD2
CASSLWSGGGETQYF
TGTGCCAGCAGCTTGTGGAGCGGGGGGGGTGAGACCCAGTACTTC
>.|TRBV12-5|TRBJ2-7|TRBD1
CASGNTGASKRYSYEQYF
TGTGCTAGTGGGAATACAGGGGCCTCAAAGCGATACTCCTACGAGCAGTACTTC
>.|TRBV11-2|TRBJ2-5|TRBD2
CASSLLAGGGETQYF
TGTGCCAGCAGCTTACTAGCGGGGGGTGGGGAGACCCAGTACTTC
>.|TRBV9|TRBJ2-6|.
CASSVSTDSGANVLTF
TGTGCCAGCAGCGTAAGTACAGACTCTGGGGCCAACGTCCTGACTTTC
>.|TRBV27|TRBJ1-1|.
CASSKSRGFTEAFF
TGTGCCAGCAGCAAATCCAGGGGCTTCACTGAAGCTTTCTTT
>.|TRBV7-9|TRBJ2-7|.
CASTPVGRWYEQYF
TGTGCCAGCACCCCGGTCGGCAGGTGGTACGAGCAGTACTTC
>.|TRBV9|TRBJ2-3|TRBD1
CASSVVTGTGVTTDTQYF
TGTGCCAGCAGCGTAGTTACCGGGACAGGGGTTACGACAGATACGCAGTATTTT
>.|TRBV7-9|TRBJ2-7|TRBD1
CATNPGQGDEQYF
TGTGCCACGAATCCGGGACAGGGGGACGAGCAGTACTTC